The clone carrying this T cell receptor (beta chain) was detected only a few times. Primers used in a second PCR of roughly 7 to 12 cycles were a sample-barcoded 5' primer and a J-beta primer mix. MiXCR was run by TCRdb on the 5' RACE reads, yielding one entry per CDR3 protein. Among about 1.1 million distinct CDR3 sequences listed, under 40% were seen once. This record comes from a study of blood T cells in healthy people across ages. The CDR3 is 14 residues long. V lost 2 bases to trimming and J lost 10 bases, with 18 bases between them. Germline V CDR1 and CDR2: MNHEY, SMNVEV (reference sequence). The sequenced material came from blood. This TCR came from a young man in good health. V usage is TRBV27 and J usage is TRBJ2-7, with D possibly being TRBD1 (6 bases). This chain's CDR3 is CASSLRQGMGSQYF. For the CDR3, the DNA is TGTGCCAGCAGTTTAAGGCAGGGGATGGGGTCCCAGTACTTC.